This entry lists 30 T cell receptor beta chains sequenced from one sample in a study of cytomegalovirus exposure and HLA in healthy donors. The PCR was carried out with 60 Vbeta primers and 13 Jbeta primers. This table comes from immunoSEQ multiplex PCR, and its TCRdb copy is limited to in-frame clones, with some not included. Seen here are 90,000 to 110,000 clones, approximately 70% observed once, and the top ten hold 3.2%. Sequenced: PBMCs. Receptor source: a man in his thirties or forties in good health and CMV-seronegative.

This rearrangement joins TRBV6-6 to TRBJ2-3; a possible D gene is TRBD2 (5 bases). Trimming pared 2 bases from V and 5 bases from J, leaving 8 bases between. Germline V CDR1 and CDR2: MNHNY, SVGAGI (reference sequence). This CDR3 comprises 13 residues. In DNA form, the CDR3 reads TGTGCCAGCAGTTACCGGGAAGTAGATACGCAGTATTTT. Protein sequence: CASSYREVDTQYF.

The rearrangement joins TRBV7-3 to TRBJ2-1; no clear D. This CDR3 is built from 12 residues. Germline CDR1 and CDR2: SGHTA and FQGTGA. Trimming took off 2 bases at V and 10 bases at J, with 9 bases between the two ends. The chain's CDR3 is CASSLPPREQFF. CDR3 nucleotides: TGTGCCAGCAGCTTACCCCCCCGGGAGCAGTTCTTC. The full variable domain, its missing parts supplied by reference TRBV7-3 and TRBJ2-1, is GAGVSQTPSNKVTEKGKYVELRCDPISGHTALYWYRQSLGQGPEFLIYFQGTGAADDSGLPNDRFFAVRPEGSVSTLKIQRTERGDSAVYLCASSLPPREQFFGPGTRLTVL.

The V call is TRBV6-6, the J call TRBJ1-2; D not resolved. The CDR3 has 14 amino acids. Germline V CDR1 and CDR2: MNHNY, SVGAGI (reference sequence). Between the trimmed V and J ends, which lost 0 bases and 4 bases, there was a span of 9 bases. In DNA form, the CDR3 reads TGTGCCAGCAGTTACTCAGGCCGACTCTATGGCTACACCTTC. This gives the protein CASSYSGRLYGYTF.

The chain joins TRBV27 to TRBJ1-6, with 9 bases fitting TRBD1. CDR1 and CDR2 (germline): MNHEY, SMNVEV (reference sequence). The CDR3 runs to 20 residues. The J segment lost 3 bases and the V segment lost 5 bases, leaving 17 bases of the junction unmatched. This CDR3 reads CASSKGIGQGTMYYNSPLHF. The CDR3 region has the DNA TGTGCCAGCAGTAAGGGGATTGGACAGGGGACAATGTACTATAATTCACCCCTCCACTTT.

The chain uses TRBV7-9 and TRBJ2-3, with D possibly being TRBD1 (5 bases). Germline V gene sequence: CDR1 SEHNR, CDR2 FQNEAQ (reference sequence). V was clipped by 5 bases and J by 4 bases, with 10 bases between them. The CDR3 spans 13 residues. The CDR3 DNA reads TGTGCCAGCAGCCCGAAGGGGCCAGATACGCAGTATTTT. Its protein is CASSPKGPDTQYF. The full variable domain, in which reference TRBV7-9 and TRBJ2-3 provide the parts outside the CDR3, is DTGVSQNPRHKITKRGQNVTFRCDPISEHNRLYWYRQTLGQGPEFLTYFQNEAQLEKSRLLSDRFSAERPKGSFSTLEIQRTEQGDSAMYLCASSPKGPDTQYFGPGTRLTVL.

J is TRBJ2-2 and V is TRBV4-2, with 10 bases aligning to TRBD2. This CDR3 is 17 amino acids long. Germline V gene sequence: CDR1 LGHNA, CDR2 YNFKEQ. V was pared by 0 bases and J by 7 bases, with 8 bases of the junction left unmatched. The CDR3 coding sequence is TGTGCCAGCAGCCAAGATCCAGCGGGAGGGCAAGACGGGGAGCTGTTTTTT. This gives the protein CASSQDPAGGQDGELFF.

Only a few counts were recorded for this clone. J is TRBJ2-7 and V is TRBV30; the match to TRBD1 covers 10 bases. Germline lookup yields CDR1 GTSNPN and CDR2 SVGIG (reference sequence). The CDR3 is 14 amino acids. J gave up 4 bases and V 4 bases, and 7 bases lay outside the gene matches. The CDR3 sequence is CAWNTPGQGYEQYF. In nucleotides, the CDR3 is TGTGCCTGGAACACCCCGGGACAGGGGTACGAGCAGTACTTC.

The chain is built from TRBV2 and TRBJ1-5; 8 bases are a match to TRBD1. With 5 bases clipped from V and 6 bases from J, the junction kept 9 bases outside the gene matches. The germline V gene encodes CDR1 SNHLY and CDR2 FYNNEI. This CDR3 region has 15 residues. The CDR3 region is CASSRIKTGGQPQHF. The CDR3 DNA reads as TGTGCCAGCAGTCGAATAAAAACAGGGGGTCAGCCCCAGCATTTT.

The gene calls are TRBV7-2 and TRBJ1-6; D may be TRBD1 (6 bases). V was cut by 3 bases and J by 10 bases, with 13 bases left in between. The CDR3 length is 14 residues. Germline V gene data show CDR1 as SGHTA and CDR2 as FQGNSA. This CDR3 is CASSFTTGGSPLHF. In nucleotides, the CDR3 is TGTGCCAGCAGCTTCACGACAGGAGGATCACCCCTCCACTTT.

On this clone itself: A read error may produce the germline difference seen at one junction end. The V and J genes are TRBV2 and TRBJ2-7, with D possibly matching TRBD1 (5 bases). The CDR3 is made up of 12 amino acids. The germline V gene encodes CDR1 SNHLY and CDR2 FYNNEI. CDR3 residues: CASREETDEQYF. The CDR3, as DNA: TGTGCCAGCAGGGAAGAGACAGACGAGCAGTACTTC.

This clone was detected a few times. The rearrangement uses TRBV19 and TRBJ2-4, with 9 positions matching TRBD2. The CDR3 loop spans 16 amino acids. From germline, CDR1 is LNHDA and CDR2 SQIVND (reference sequence). The junction had 6 bases not matched to a gene; V was cut back by 6 bases and J by 0 bases. The CDR3 is CASSPLAGIAKNIQYF. In DNA form, the CDR3 reads TGTGCCAGTAGCCCTCTAGCGGGAATAGCCAAAAACATTCAGTACTTC.

This chain links TRBV5-6 with TRBJ2-2; the match to TRBD1 covers 10 bases. From germline, CDR1 is SGHDT and CDR2 YYEEEE. The CDR3 has 17 residues. The V and J ends lost 2 bases and 6 bases, in that order; junction bases with no gene match: 10. CDR3 loop: CASSFFRQGALSGELFF. CDR3 sequence (DNA): TGTGCCAGCAGCTTTTTCCGACAGGGGGCTTTATCCGGGGAGCTGTTTTTT.

The chain recombines TRBV7-2 with TRBJ1-5; possible D gene TRBD1, 5 bases. This CDR3 has 15 residues. The V gene's germline CDR1 is SGHTA and CDR2 FQGNSA. V was trimmed by 2 bases and J by 4 bases, leaving 12 bases between them. The CDR3 protein is CASSLNTGENQPQHF. The CDR3 DNA reads TGTGCCAGCAGCTTAAATACGGGGGAAAATCAGCCCCAGCATTTT.

This clone has a single count. V usage is TRBV30 and J usage is TRBJ2-5; D is unresolved. Per the germline V gene, CDR1 is GTSNPN and CDR2 is SVGIG (reference sequence). This CDR3 has 12 residues. The V gene lost 5 bases and the J gene lost 2 bases, with 9 bases spanning the gap. Written as DNA, the CDR3 is TGTGCCTGGGACGGGTATCAAGAGACCCAGTACTTC. This sequence encodes CAWDGYQETQYF. Using reference TRBV30 and TRBJ2-5 for the parts outside the CDR3, the full variable domain is SQTIHQWPATLVQPVGSPLSLECTVEGTSNPNLYWYRQAAGRGLQLLFYSVGIGQISSEVPQNLSASRPQDRQFILSSKKLLLSDSGFYLCAWDGYQETQYFGPGTRLLVL.

The V call is TRBV30, the J call TRBJ2-7; 8 bases agree with TRBD2. V lost 0 bases and J lost 3; bases outside the gene matches: 13. Germline CDR1 GTSNPN, CDR2 SVGIG (reference sequence). The CDR3 has 17 amino acids. CDR3 loop: CAWSVFPGLAADYEQYF. The CDR3 DNA is TGTGCCTGGAGTGTATTTCCTGGACTAGCCGCGGACTACGAGCAGTACTTC.

V and J are TRBV5-6 and TRBJ2-3; the match to TRBD1 covers 8 bases. Trimming removed 7 bases from V and 2 bases from J; junction bases left unmatched: 12. The CDR3 has 16 residues. Germline V CDR1 and CDR2: SGHDT, YYEEEE. CDR3 in DNA: TGTGCCAGCCTATCGAACAGGGGGGTTAACACAGATACGCAGTATTTT. Its translation: CASLSNRGVNTDTQYF.

The CDR3 is CASSLWPGQGLLGYCYEQYF. CDR3 bases: TGTGCCAGCAGTTTATGGCCGGGACAGGGACTTTTAGGCTACTGTTACGAGCAGTACTTC. This chain uses TRBV28 with TRBJ2-7; TRBD1 matches at 9 bases. The CDR3 consists of 20 residues. Germline assignment: CDR1 MDHEN and CDR2 SYDVKM. V shed 0 bases, J shed 4 bases, and the junction held 19 bases outside the gene matches.

The chain couples TRBV6-5 to TRBJ1-6; D is ambiguous. Germline V gives CDR1 MNHEY, CDR2 SVGAGI. V lost 7 bases and J lost 5, with 9 bases in between. This CDR3 comprises 13 residues. DNA of the CDR3: TGTGCCAGCAAGCGGGATAATAATTCACCCCTCCACTTT. This gives the protein CASKRDNNSPLHF.

The chain employs TRBV11-3 and TRBJ2-7; 8 bases match TRBD2. The length of the CDR3 is 15 residues. The V gene's germline CDR1 is SGHNT and CDR2 YENEEA. V dropped 4 bases and J dropped 6; count of bases not matched to a gene: 11. CDR3 amino acids: CASSSEEAGEVEQYF. The CDR3 DNA reads as TGTGCCAGCAGCTCCGAGGAAGCGGGAGAAGTCGAGCAGTACTTC.

The chain is built from TRBV7-3 and TRBJ2-3; 11 positions match TRBD2. The V segment lost 5 bases and the J segment 1 base; nucleotides outside the gene matches: 5. The CDR3 loop spans 16 amino acids. The germline V gene encodes CDR1 SGHTA and CDR2 FQGTGA. The CDR3 protein is CASSPGLADRTDTQYF. CDR3 DNA: TGTGCCAGCAGCCCGGGACTAGCGGACCGCACAGATACGCAGTATTTT.

This chain joins TRBV7-2 and TRBJ2-6; D is undetermined. The CDR3 totals 13 residues. Germline CDR1 and CDR2: SGHTA and FQGNSA. V was trimmed by 8 bases and J by 0 bases, leaving 5 bases between them. The CDR3 nucleotides read TGTGCCAGCGCTACCTCTGGGGCCAACGTCCTGACTTTC. Translated: CASATSGANVLTF.

The CDR3 loop reads CASSPRSDRVTYEQYF. CDR3 DNA sequence: TGTGCCAGCAGCCCCCGCTCTGACAGGGTAACATACGAGCAGTACTTC. J is TRBJ2-7 and V is TRBV9; 7 bases match TRBD1. Germline lookup yields CDR1 SGDLS and CDR2 YYNGEE. CDR3 length equals 16 residues. J was trimmed by 4 bases and V by 4 bases; bases with no gene match: 14. Combining the CDR3 with reference TRBV9 and TRBJ2-7 gives the whole variable domain DSGVTQTPKHLITATGQRVTLRCSPRSGDLSVYWYQQSLDQGLQFLIQYYNGEERAKGNILERFSAQQFPDLHSELNLSSLELGDSALYFCASSPRSDRVTYEQYFGPGTRLTVT.

The V and J genes are TRBV30 and TRBJ1-4; 7 bases are a match to TRBD1. After removal of 7 bases from V and 8 bases from J, the junction contained 7 bases not matched to a gene. This CDR3 has 12 residues. In germline, CDR1 is GTSNPN, CDR2 SVGIG (reference sequence). The CDR3 region is CASNRGREKLFF. CDR3 DNA: TGTGCCTCAAACAGGGGCCGAGAAAAACTGTTTTTT.

This chain connects TRBV19 to TRBJ1-2; maybe TRBD1 (5 bases). The CDR3 extends over 13 amino acids. V gave up 0 bases and J gave up 7 bases, with 9 bases separating them. CDR1 is LNHDA, CDR2 SQIVND, per germline (reference sequence). DNA for the CDR3: TGTGCCAGTAGTATAGATCCCAGGGCTGGCTACACCTTC. Amino acid sequence: CASSIDPRAGYTF.

This clone was detected once. The identical CDR3 is also encoded by other nucleotide sequences in the sample. The chain carries TRBV29-1 and TRBJ1-5; a weak D match, TRBD1 (6 bases). Deletions cut 6 bases from V and 3 bases from J, with 12 bases between. This CDR3 region has 13 residues. CDR1 SQVTM and CDR2 ANQGSEA come from the germline V gene. The CDR3 is CSVLTGPNQPQHF. CDR3 DNA: TGCAGCGTACTTACAGGGCCCAATCAGCCCCAGCATTTT.

The sample holds a few counts of this clone. The chain carries TRBV9 and TRBJ2-2, with 9 bases identical to TRBD2. The ends lost 0 bases at V and 3 bases at J; junction bases unmatched: 3. The CDR3 covers 16 residues. Germline loops: CDR1 SGDLS, CDR2 YYNGEE. CDR3 amino acids: CASSVDLAGYTGELFF. Here the CDR3 DNA reads TGTGCCAGCAGCGTAGACCTAGCGGGGTACACCGGGGAGCTGTTTTTT.

V is TRBV27 and J is TRBJ1-2; D perhaps matches TRBD1 (6 bases). The CDR3 has 13 amino acids. CDR1 and CDR2 (germline): MNHEY, SMNVEV (reference sequence). Trimming removed 5 bases from V and 8 bases from J, with 15 bases in between. The CDR3 DNA is TGTGCCAGCAGTCTCGACAGGTATGGCGGCTACACCTTC. Its protein is CASSLDRYGGYTF.

The chain joins TRBV19 to TRBJ2-1, with 8 bases fitting TRBD1. V lost 5 bases, J lost 9 bases, and 9 bases stayed unmatched. CDR1 LNHDA and CDR2 SQIVND come from the germline V gene (reference sequence). The CDR3 runs to 14 residues. DNA for the CDR3: TGTGCCAGTAGTCTCTGGACAGGGAGTAGTGAGCAGTTCTTC. Its translation is CASSLWTGSSEQFF.

This chain joins TRBV7-9 and TRBJ2-5; the D gene is possibly TRBD1 (5 bases). With 5 bases removed from V and 9 bases from J, the gap between germline ends came to 16 bases. CDR1 and CDR2 from the germline V gene are SEHNR and FQNEAQ (reference sequence). The CDR3 covers 13 residues. The CDR3 coding sequence is TGTGCCAGCAGCCATAAACCAGGGAATCCCCAGTACTTC. Protein sequence: CASSHKPGNPQYF.

This clone was detected only a few times. This rearrangement joins TRBV18 to TRBJ2-7, with D perhaps TRBD1 (5 bases). CDR3 length: 16 residues. With 4 bases removed from V and 3 bases from J, the gap between germline ends came to 19 bases. Germline V gene data show CDR1 as KGHSH and CDR2 as LQKENI. The CDR3 spells CASSRLPPTDSYEQYF. The CDR3 DNA reads TGTGCCAGCTCACGACTCCCCCCGACAGACAGCTACGAGCAGTACTTC.